The 26 T cell receptor beta chains listed next were all sequenced from one sample in a study of blood T cell repertoires in COVID-19. The method was immunoSEQ multiplex PCR; TCRdb's version includes in-frame clones alone and lacks a portion of them. The data show approximately 300,000 clones, 75% to 95% seen once. The specimen sequenced was peripheral blood. The receptors originated from a woman aged 30 to 39 with COVID-19, enrolled during active disease.

The V call is TRBV19, the J call TRBJ2-5; 10 nucleotides agree with TRBD2. Trimming took 4 bases from V and 2 from J; bases not matched to a gene: 16. The germline CDR1 and CDR2 sequences are LNHDA and SQIVND (reference sequence). The CDR3 is 19 amino acids. The CDR3 spells CASSTQAHRASGRQETQYF. For the CDR3, the DNA is TGTGCCAGTAGTACACAAGCCCACAGGGCTAGCGGGAGACAAGAGACCCAGTACTTC.

This chain joins TRBV6-4 and TRBJ2-1, with 12 bases identical to TRBD2. CDR1 and CDR2 from the germline V gene are MRHNA and SNTAGT. CDR3 length equals 15 residues. V was pared by 6 bases and J by 5 bases, with 5 bases of the junction left unmatched. This chain's CDR3 is CASSRTSGEHNEQFF. As DNA, the CDR3 is TGTGCCAGCAGCCGGACTAGCGGGGAGCACAATGAGCAGTTCTTC.

The chain couples TRBV10-2 to TRBJ1-5; 8 bases match TRBD1. The germline V gene has CDR1 WSHSY and CDR2 SAAADI. The CDR3 length is 14 residues. The V gene end was trimmed by 6 bases and the J gene end by 7 bases; junction bases not matched to a gene: 8. The CDR3 reads CASSLGQGGQPQHF. In DNA form, the CDR3 reads TGCGCCAGCAGCTTAGGACAGGGTGGGCAGCCCCAGCATTTT.

The J gene is TRBJ2-7, the V gene TRBV19; TRBD1 matches at 8 bases. Per the germline V gene, CDR1 is LNHDA and CDR2 is SQIVND (reference sequence). Losses at the gene ends were 3 bases for V and 7 bases for J; bases not matched to a gene: 8. There are 14 residues in the CDR3. As DNA, the CDR3 is TGTGCCAGTAGTATTATCGGACAGGGCAATGAGCAGTACTTC. This sequence encodes CASSIIGQGNEQYF.

The rearrangement links TRBV30 to TRBJ1-4, with 10 positions matching TRBD1. CDR1 GTSNPN and CDR2 SVGIG come from the germline V gene (reference sequence). The CDR3 spans 15 residues. J was trimmed by 5 bases and V by 0 bases; bases with no gene match: 3. This CDR3 reads CAWSVRDRGNEKLFF. The CDR3 coding sequence is TGTGCCTGGAGTGTAAGGGACAGGGGAAATGAAAAACTGTTTTTT.

J is TRBJ1-5 and V is TRBV5-4; D uncertain. Germline-derived CDR1 and CDR2 are SGHNT and YYREEE (reference sequence). V lost 4 bases to trimming and J lost 0 bases, with 14 bases between them. The CDR3 is 16 residues long. CDR3 DNA: TGTGCCAGCAGCCCGGATAGGCGGGATAGCAATCAGCCCCAGCATTTT. Its translation: CASSPDRRDSNQPQHF.

The genes are TRBV29-1 and TRBJ2-6, with D uncertain. This CDR3 comprises 14 residues. CDR1 and CDR2 from the germline V gene are SQVTM and ANQGSEA. The V end was cut by 4 bases, the J end by 0 bases, with 7 bases between. DNA for the CDR3: TGCAGCGTTGTCTCGGGCTCTGGGGCCAACGTCCTGACTTTC. It yields the protein CSVVSGSGANVLTF.

The chain couples TRBV4-1 to TRBJ2-7; 10 bases are shared with TRBD2. The length of the CDR3 is 18 residues. In germline, CDR1 is MGHRA, CDR2 YSYEKL. After removal of 3 bases from V and 2 bases from J, the junction contained 13 bases not matched to a gene. CDR3 region: CASSQTRTGLASPYEQYF. The DNA for the CDR3 is TGCGCCAGCAGCCAGACAAGGACGGGACTAGCGTCCCCCTACGAGCAGTACTTC.

This chain joins TRBV5-1 and TRBJ2-6; D unresolved. Germline assignment: CDR1 SGHRS and CDR2 YFSETQ. This CDR3 comprises 18 residues. V was cut by 1 base and J by 2 bases, with 16 bases left in between. In DNA form, the CDR3 reads TGCGCCAGCAGCTTGAACAGACCTTTGGTCGCTGGGGCCAACGTCCTGACTTTC. Its translation is CASSLNRPLVAGANVLTF.

This chain connects TRBV6-2 or TRBV6-3 to TRBJ1-1; 9 bases fit TRBD1. With 4 bases clipped from V and 9 bases from J, the junction kept 12 bases outside the gene matches. The CDR3 runs to 15 residues. Germline assignment: CDR1 MNHEY and CDR2 SVGEGT. The CDR3 protein is CASSFPGTGSLKAFF. The CDR3 DNA reads TGTGCCAGCAGTTTCCCGGGGACAGGGAGTTTGAAAGCTTTCTTT.

The chain recombines TRBV9 with TRBJ2-5; D is perhaps TRBD2 (6 bases). V lost 4 bases and J lost 1, with 14 bases in between. CDR1 is SGDLS, CDR2 YYNGEE, per germline. The CDR3 has 15 amino acids. CDR3 coding DNA: TGTGCCAGCAGCCCCACATGGGACTTCCAAGAGACCCAGTACTTC. Protein sequence: CASSPTWDFQETQYF.

The chain couples TRBV28 to TRBJ1-4, with D possibly being TRBD1 (5 bases). Germline CDR1 MDHEN, CDR2 SYDVKM. The CDR3 is 15 residues long. V lost 6 bases and J 7 bases, leaving 18 bases between the germline ends. CDR3 DNA sequence: TGTGCCAGCAGCCCACCGGGCTCCGGGGGTGAAAAACTGTTTTTT. It specifies CASSPPGSGGEKLFF.

CDR3 DNA sequence: TGTGCCAGCAGCTTCACCGAACAGTACTATGGCTACACCTTC. Its translation is CASSFTEQYYGYTF. The chain has TRBV7-2 and TRBJ1-2; D unclear. Germline CDR1 reads SGHTA; CDR2 reads FQGNSA. V shed 3 bases and J shed 3 bases, with 11 bases lying between them. The CDR3 is 14 amino acids.

This chain joins TRBV30 and TRBJ2-4; D is uncertain. Deletions cut 0 bases from V and 6 bases from J, with 6 bases between. Looked up from germline, CDR1 is GTSNPN and CDR2 is SVGIG (reference sequence). This CDR3 region has 12 residues. As DNA, the CDR3 is TGTGCCTGGAGTGTACGCGGAAACATTCAGTACTTC. It is translated as CAWSVRGNIQYF.

The chain carries TRBV25-1 and TRBJ2-7; D is perhaps TRBD2 (5 bases). CDR1 and CDR2 (germline): MGHDK, SYGVNS. This CDR3 contains 13 residues. V was pared by 6 bases and J by 1 base, with 10 bases between. CDR3 DNA: TGTGCCAGCAGACCTGGAGGTTCCTACGAGCAGTACTTC. Translated: CASRPGGSYEQYF.

Of note for this clone: At one end the junction does not follow the germline gene, possibly because of a read error. The V and J genes are TRBV10-3 and TRBJ2-3; D is ambiguous. The CDR3 covers 12 residues. Looked up from germline, CDR1 is ENHRY and CDR2 is SYGVKD. CDR3 coding DNA: TGTGCCATCAACGGCGACACAGATACGCAGTTTTTT. Its protein product is CAINGDTDTQFF.

V and J are TRBV12-3 or TRBV12-4 and TRBJ1-1; TRBD1 matches at 9 bases. The length of the CDR3 is 12 residues. V lost 6 bases and J lost 12; bases outside the gene matches: 8. CDR3 coding DNA: TGTGCCAGCAGACAAAGGGACAGGGCTCCTTTCTTT. It is translated as CASRQRDRAPFF.

The rearrangement uses TRBV21-1 and TRBJ2-7; no check of the table's D call, TRBD2, against the DNA was made. TRBV21-1 is noted as a pseudogene. The CDR3 runs 14 residues. Written as DNA, the CDR3 is TGTGCCAGCAGCAAAGACCGGGACTCCTACGAGCAGTACTTC. Translating it yields CASSKDRDSYEQYF.

V is TRBV25-1 and J is TRBJ2-3, with 7 positions matching TRBD1. Germline CDR1 is MGHDK and CDR2 is SYGVNS. The CDR3 is made up of 16 amino acids. The V gene end was trimmed by 4 bases and the J gene end by 0 bases; junction bases not matched to a gene: 7. CDR3 nucleotides: TGTGCCAGCAGTGGTACAGGGGCTACTAGCACAGATACGCAGTATTTT. Protein product: CASSGTGATSTDTQYF.

This chain joins TRBV25-1 and TRBJ2-1; 10 bases align to TRBD1. The V gene's germline CDR1 is MGHDK and CDR2 SYGVNS. With V trimmed by 6 bases and J by 8 bases, 19 bases remained unmatched. This CDR3 has 18 amino acids. Here the CDR3 reads CASSYRDRGRPRGDEQFF. The CDR3 DNA sequence: TGTGCCAGCAGCTACCGGGACAGGGGACGCCCCAGGGGGGATGAGCAGTTCTTC.

This clone has only a few counts. This rearrangement joins TRBV6-5 to TRBJ1-2; 11 bases are a match to TRBD1. The germline CDR1 and CDR2 sequences are MNHEY and SVGAGI. V dropped 6 bases and J dropped 11; count of bases not matched to a gene: 2. The CDR3 has 11 amino acids. CDR3 region: CASRGQGEYTF. CDR3 DNA: TGTGCCAGCAGGGGACAGGGGGAATACACCTTC.

The chain carries TRBV5-1 and TRBJ1-2; TRBD1 aligns across 7 bases. The CDR3 sequence is 13 residues long. The germline gives CDR1 SGHRS, CDR2 YFSETQ. The V and J ends lost 1 base and 6 bases, in that order; junction bases with no gene match: 3. For the CDR3, the DNA is TGCGCCAGCAGCTTGACAGGGGATGATGGCTACACCTTC. Its translation is CASSLTGDDGYTF. Combining the CDR3 with reference TRBV5-1 and TRBJ1-2 gives the whole variable domain KAGVTQTPRYLIKTRGQQVTLSCSPISGHRSVSWYQQTPGQGLQFLFEYFSETQRNKGNFPGRFSGRQFSNSRSEMNVSTLELGDSALYLCASSLTGDDGYTFGSGTRLTVV.

The genes are TRBV28 and TRBJ2-1; TRBD1 agrees at 10 bases. With V trimmed by 5 bases and J by 7 bases, 8 bases remained unmatched. From germline, CDR1 is MDHEN and CDR2 SYDVKM. The CDR3 has 15 amino acids. The CDR3 loop reads CASSRQGAPGNEQFF. CDR3 bases: TGTGCCAGCAGTAGACAGGGGGCGCCGGGGAATGAGCAGTTCTTC.

CDR3 residues: CASSDLGQVGAGELFF. The CDR3 coding sequence is TGCGCCAGCAGTGACTTGGGACAGGTGGGCGCCGGGGAGCTGTTTTTT. The V call is TRBV10-1, the J call TRBJ2-2; TRBD1 agrees at 8 bases. Germline V gene lookup returns CDR1 WNHNN and CDR2 SYGVQD (reference sequence). The ends lost 3 bases at V and 6 bases at J; junction bases unmatched: 9. This CDR3 has 16 residues.

V usage is TRBV5-6 and J usage is TRBJ2-1; 8 positions agree with TRBD2. J lost 4 bases, V lost 2 bases, and 2 bases had no gene match. This CDR3 has 14 residues. Per germline, CDR1 SGHDT and CDR2 YYEEEE. As DNA, the CDR3 is TGTGCCAGCAGCTTAGGGACTAGATACAATGAGCAGTTCTTC. Translated: CASSLGTRYNEQFF.

The rearrangement joins TRBV25-1 to TRBJ2-1, with 11 bases fitting TRBD2. Trimming at V came to 5 bases and at J to 0 bases, leaving 9 bases not matched to a gene. Germline V CDR1 and CDR2: MGHDK, SYGVNS. The CDR3 is 18 amino acids. The CDR3 bases are TGTGCCAGCAGTTCCGGGACTAGCGGCCCCAGCTCCTACAATGAGCAGTTCTTC. It is translated as CASSSGTSGPSSYNEQFF.